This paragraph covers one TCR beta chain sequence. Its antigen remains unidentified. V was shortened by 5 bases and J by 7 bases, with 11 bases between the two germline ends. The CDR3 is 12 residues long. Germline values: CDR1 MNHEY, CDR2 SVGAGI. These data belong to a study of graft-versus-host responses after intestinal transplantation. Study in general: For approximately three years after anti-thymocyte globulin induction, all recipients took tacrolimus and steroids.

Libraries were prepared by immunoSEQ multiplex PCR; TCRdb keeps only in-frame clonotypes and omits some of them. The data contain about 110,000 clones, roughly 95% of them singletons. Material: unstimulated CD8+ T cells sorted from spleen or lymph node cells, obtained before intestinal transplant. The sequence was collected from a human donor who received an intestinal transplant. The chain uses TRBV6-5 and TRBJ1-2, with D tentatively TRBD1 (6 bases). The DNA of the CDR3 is TGTGCCAGCAGTCCCAACAGGGTTGGCTACACCTTC. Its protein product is CASSPNRVGYTF.